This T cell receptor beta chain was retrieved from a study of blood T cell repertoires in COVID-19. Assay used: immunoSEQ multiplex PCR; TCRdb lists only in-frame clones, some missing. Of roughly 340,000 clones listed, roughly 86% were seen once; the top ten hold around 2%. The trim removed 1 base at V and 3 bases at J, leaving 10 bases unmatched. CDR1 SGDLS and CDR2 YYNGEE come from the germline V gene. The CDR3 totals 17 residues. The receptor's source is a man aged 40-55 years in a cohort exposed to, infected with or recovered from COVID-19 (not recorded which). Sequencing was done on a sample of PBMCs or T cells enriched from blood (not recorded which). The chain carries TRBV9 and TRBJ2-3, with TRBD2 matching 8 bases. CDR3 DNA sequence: TGTGCCAGCAGCGTAACAGGGAGATCGGGGGGGACAGATACGCAGTATTTT. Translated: CASSVTGRSGGTDTQYF.